These 26 T cell receptor beta chains were sequenced from one sample in a study of neurological immune-mediated disorders. TCRdb processed the 5' RACE reads anew with MiXCR; each CDR3 protein has one entry. The profile shows some 45,000 distinct CDR3 sequences, around 13% of them singletons. Indicated time point: longitudinal time-point 2. The material sequenced was PBMCs. Source of these receptors: a male donor with HTLV-1-associated myelopathy (HAM/TSP).

This clonotype was seen repeatedly, ten times or more. This sequence joins TRBV5-1 and TRBJ2-3, with D hard to call. The germline V and J ends were trimmed by 4 bases and 2 bases, with 8 bases remaining between them. CDR1 is SGHRS, CDR2 YFSETQ, per germline. This CDR3 has 13 residues. CDR3 DNA: TGCGCCAGCAGCCCCGGGTCCACAGATACGCAGTATTTT. The encoded protein is CASSPGSTDTQYF.

Turning to this clonotype: Its ends do not fully match the called genes, so a read error is possible. V gene TRBV20-1 combines with J gene TRBJ2-3; TRBD2 matches 14 bases. The V gene's germline CDR1 is DFQATT and CDR2 SNEGSKA (reference sequence). The CDR3 spans 16 residues. CDR3 sequence (DNA): TGTAGTGCTACTGGACTAGCGGGGGGATGCGCAGATACGCAGTATTTT. Protein sequence: CSATGLAGGCADTQYF.

This clonotype was seen at least ten times. This rearrangement joins TRBV20-1 to TRBJ2-3; weak D call: TRBD1 (8 bases). The V end lost 5 bases, the J end lost 7 bases, and 19 bases lay between the germline ends. Germline values: CDR1 DFQATT, CDR2 SNEGSKA (reference sequence). The CDR3 is 14 residues long. CDR3 protein: CSAYTGGGSNTQYF. The CDR3 nucleotides are TGCAGTGCTTATACAGGGGGGGGGTCGAATACGCAGTATTTT.

This clonotype was recorded at least ten times. The chain links TRBV15 to TRBJ1-4; 8 bases are shared with TRBD1. Per the germline V gene, CDR1 is LNHNV and CDR2 is YYDKDF (reference sequence). CDR3 length: 13 residues. J lost 8 bases, V lost 1 base, and 0 bases had no gene match. CDR3 loop: CATSRGDREKLFF. The DNA for the CDR3 is TGTGCCACCAGCAGAGGGGACAGGGAAAAACTGTTTTTT.

This clonotype was recorded many times. The CDR3 DNA is TGTGCCAGCAGTAAGACAGGGGACCGGACTAGCGGACTCCCCTACGAGCAGTACTTC. Its translation is CASSKTGDRTSGLPYEQYF. This rearrangement joins TRBV12-3 or TRBV12-4 to TRBJ2-7, with 10 bases lining up with TRBD2. V lost 5 bases to trimming and J lost 2 bases; unmatched junction nucleotides: 18. The CDR3 totals 19 residues.

The table lists this clonotype with many counts. The J gene is TRBJ1-1, the V gene TRBV5-1; TRBD1 might be the D (6 bases). The CDR3 loop spans 14 amino acids. Germline CDR1 reads SGHRS; CDR2 reads YFSETQ. Trimming left V 0 bases short and J 3 bases short, with 9 bases between. The CDR3 bases are TGCGCCAGCAGCTTGGGGCAGGGGTACACTGAAGCTTTCTTT. This encodes CASSLGQGYTEAFF.

This clonotype has ten or more counts. In nucleotides, the CDR3 is TGCAGTGCAATACGACAGGGGGTTACTGAAGCTTTCTTT. It codes for CSAIRQGVTEAFF. The chain combines TRBV20-1 with TRBJ1-1; the match to TRBD1 covers 9 bases. The CDR3 runs to 13 residues. CDR1 and CDR2 (germline): DFQATT, SNEGSKA (reference sequence). V trimming: 6 bases; J trimming: 5 bases; junction bases outside the gene matches: 7.

This clonotype has at least ten counts. The chain links TRBV11-3 to TRBJ1-1; TRBD1 matches 11 bases. The germline V gene encodes CDR1 SGHNT and CDR2 YENEEA. The CDR3 runs to 15 residues. V lost 3 bases, J lost 5 bases, and 5 bases stayed unmatched. CDR3 sequence reads: CASSFQGQGATEAFF. CDR3 nucleotides: TGTGCCAGCAGCTTCCAAGGACAGGGGGCGACTGAAGCTTTCTTT.

With regard to this clonotype: The junction departs from the called germline gene at one end, perhaps through a read error. The V gene is TRBV29-1, the J gene TRBJ2-3; D gene unclear. CDR3 length: 12 amino acids. Germline V gene sequence: CDR1 SQVTM, CDR2 ANQGSEA. The CDR3 nucleotides are TGCAGTGTTGTGCAGATTTCGAATACGCAGTATTTT. As protein: CSVVQISNTQYF.

This clonotype was seen at least ten times. V is TRBV9 and J is TRBJ2-3; TRBD1 matches at 8 bases. Per the germline V gene, CDR1 is SGDLS and CDR2 is YYNGEE. V lost 0 bases to trimming and J lost 4 bases; unmatched junction nucleotides: 13. The CDR3 has 18 amino acids. The CDR3 protein is CASSVGGLGRGRADTQYF. CDR3 sequence (DNA): TGTGCCAGCAGCGTAGGGGGGTTGGGCAGGGGGCGGGCAGATACGCAGTATTTT. The full variable domain, rest sourced from reference TRBV9 and TRBJ2-3, is DSGVTQTPKHLITATGQRVTLRCSPRSGDLSVYWYQQSLDQGLQFLIQYYNGEERAKGNILERFSAQQFPDLHSELNLSSLELGDSALYFCASSVGGLGRGRADTQYFGPGTRLTVL.

This clonotype has a count of ten or more. The gene calls are TRBV27 and TRBJ2-7, with D unresolved. The CDR3 has 17 amino acids. V was cut by 2 bases and J by 0 bases, with 17 bases left in between. CDR1 MNHEY and CDR2 SMNVEV come from the germline V gene (reference sequence). CDR3 residues: CASSLEPPGPSSYEQYF. CDR3 bases: TGTGCCAGCAGTTTAGAGCCCCCCGGCCCTAGCTCCTACGAGCAGTACTTC.

This clonotype came up many times. The DNA for the CDR3 is TGTGCCAGCAGCCCACCACAGGGCGTCGAGACCCAGTACTTC. This translates into CASSPPQGVETQYF. J is TRBJ2-5 and V is TRBV7-2; TRBD1 might be the D (6 bases). The V end was cut by 5 bases, the J end by 5 bases, with 15 bases between. This CDR3 region has 14 residues. Germline assignment: CDR1 SGHTA and CDR2 FQGNSA.

In this sample, this clonotype turned up many times. The V and J genes are TRBV4-3 and TRBJ1-6; D not certain. In germline, CDR1 is LGHNA, CDR2 YSLEER. With 4 bases removed from V and 5 bases from J, the gap between germline ends came to 15 bases. The CDR3 is 16 residues long. The CDR3 reads CASSRVLGGDNSPLHF. CDR3 DNA sequence: TGCGCCAGCAGCCGAGTCCTCGGTGGGGATAATTCACCCCTCCACTTT.

This clonotype was found a few times. The conserved phenylalanine or tryptophan normally closing the CDR3 is absent here, so this likely arose from a read error. The DNA is left out, because the CDR3 cannot be placed on it with certainty; the CDR3 is given as TCRdb lists it. The CDR3 sequence: CASSHETSGGRPG. The chain uses TRBV4-3 and TRBJ2-3; the table assigns TRBD2, which was not confirmed against the DNA. Germline values: CDR1 LGHNA, CDR2 YSLEER. A total of 13 residues make up the CDR3, ends included.

Comment on this clonotype: The junction and the germline gene differ at one end; a read error may be behind it. The chain employs TRBV7-2 and TRBJ2-5, with D unresolved. Per germline, CDR1 SGHTA and CDR2 FQGNSA. The CDR3 runs 15 residues. The CDR3 region is CSSSLVLSLQETQYF. DNA for the CDR3: TGTTCCAGCAGCTTAGTTCTATCCTTACAAGAGACCCAGTACTTC.

This clonotype was recorded at least ten times. The chain recombines TRBV11-2 with TRBJ2-5; 7 nucleotides line up with TRBD1. The V gene's germline CDR1 is SGHAT and CDR2 FQNNGV. The CDR3 is made up of 16 amino acids. V shed 6 bases and J 4 bases; nucleotides not matched to a gene: 14. This CDR3 is CASRKTGARGRETQYF. The CDR3 coding sequence is TGTGCCAGCAGGAAAACAGGGGCCCGGGGTCGAGAGACCCAGTACTTC.

This clonotype has at least ten counts. The CDR3 sequence: CSRGALPFSGSPLHF. The CDR3, as DNA: TGCTCCCGTGGGGCCCTACCCTTTTCAGGTTCACCCCTCCACTTT. The chain recombines TRBV20-1 with TRBJ1-6; possible D gene TRBD1, 5 bases. The CDR3 spans 15 residues. CDR1 and CDR2 (germline): DFQATT, SNEGSKA (reference sequence).

Ten or more counts support this clonotype. This rearrangement joins TRBV20-1 to TRBJ2-1, with D perhaps matching TRBD1 (6 bases). V dropped 5 bases and J dropped 8 bases, with 13 bases sitting between them. Per germline, CDR1 DFQATT and CDR2 SNEGSKA (reference sequence). CDR3 size: 12 residues. This CDR3 is CSAQTGIYEQFF. The DNA for the CDR3 is TGCAGTGCTCAAACAGGGATCTATGAGCAGTTCTTC.

A remark on this clonotype: A read error may be the cause here, since a much bigger clone is one base away. This sequence joins TRBV6-5 and TRBJ1-2; D remains unclear. The CDR3 totals 14 residues. The germline V gene has CDR1 MNHEY and CDR2 SVGAGI. The CDR3 protein is CASSPDIGGYGYNF. CDR3 DNA sequence: TGTGCCAGCAGCCCAGACATCGGCGGTTACGGCTACAACTTC.

The gene calls are TRBV6-2 or TRBV6-3 and TRBJ2-6; D remains unclear. The CDR3 is made up of 16 amino acids. Looked up from germline, CDR1 is MNHEY and CDR2 is SVGEGT. Trimming shortened V by 0 bases and J by 2 bases, and 8 bases separated the two germline ends. CDR3 sequence (DNA): TGTGCCAGCAGTTACTCCCTCATCCCTGGGGCCAACGTCCTGACTTTC. It encodes CASSYSLIPGANVLTF.

Ten or more counts support this clonotype. This chain joins TRBV11-3 and TRBJ1-1; TRBD1 is a possible D gene (5 bases). Per the germline V gene, CDR1 is SGHNT and CDR2 is YENEEA. V shed 4 bases and J shed 1 base, with 10 bases lying between them. This CDR3 comprises 14 residues. The DNA for the CDR3 is TGTGCCAGCAGCTGGGGCGAAGCGAACACTGAAGCTTTCTTT. Translation gives CASSWGEANTEAFF.

Many counts were recorded for this clonotype. The CDR3 bases are TGCAGTGCTAGACAGGCAAAGGTTCAAGAGACCCAGTACTTC. It codes for CSARQAKVQETQYF. This chain links TRBV20-1 with TRBJ2-5; D not certain. Trimming pared 2 bases from V and 2 bases from J, leaving 12 bases between. The germline V gene has CDR1 DFQATT and CDR2 SNEGSKA (reference sequence). This CDR3 has 14 residues.

This clonotype was detected ten times or more. CDR3 loop: CASSSAPRGGREQFF. As DNA, the CDR3 is TGTGCCAGCAGCTCCGCCCCACGGGGGGGTCGTGAGCAGTTCTTC. The chain recombines TRBV5-5 with TRBJ2-1, with 8 bases identical to TRBD2. There are 15 residues in the CDR3. V gave up 3 bases and J gave up 9 bases; unmatched junction bases: 11. Germline loops: CDR1 SGHKS, CDR2 YYEKEE (reference sequence).

This clonotype showed up many times. V is TRBV10-3 and J is TRBJ1-5; D unresolved. Germline values: CDR1 ENHRY, CDR2 SYGVKD. Between the trimmed V and J ends, which lost 0 bases and 4 bases, there was a span of 7 bases. The length of the CDR3 is 14 residues. CDR3 bases: TGTGCCATCAGTGAGTCACAGCTTAATCAGCCCCAGCATTTT. Its translation is CAISESQLNQPQHF.

This clonotype has ten or more counts. The chain employs TRBV10-2 and TRBJ2-7; 10 nucleotides match TRBD1. Trimming cost V 4 bases and J 2 bases; bases outside gene matches: 2. The CDR3 loop spans 14 amino acids. CDR1 and CDR2 from the germline V gene are WSHSY and SAAADI. For the CDR3, the DNA is TGCGCCAGCAGTGGGGGACAGGGGACCTACGAGCAGTACTTC. It codes for CASSGGQGTYEQYF.

This clonotype has at least ten counts. The chain has TRBV7-2 and TRBJ2-1, with D possibly TRBD2 on 7 matching bases. CDR1 and CDR2 (germline): SGHTA, FQGNSA. With 3 bases removed from V and 6 bases from J, the gap between germline ends came to 12 bases. The CDR3 has 14 amino acids. CDR3 nucleotide sequence: TGTGCCAGCAGCTTGGGGGGGGGCCCCAATGAGCAGTTCTTC. Its translation: CASSLGGGPNEQFF.